Presented here are 28 T cell receptor beta chains from one specimen sequenced in a study of blood T cell repertoires in COVID-19. Repertoires were generated with immunoSEQ multiplex PCR, while TCRdb's copy carries only in-frame clones and drops some. The sample contains some 200,000 clones, roughly four fifths of which appear only once. Sequenced input: peripheral blood. The receptor set was obtained from a woman aged 40 to 55 with COVID-19, enrolled during active disease.

The V and J genes are TRBV19 and TRBJ2-7, with TRBD2 matching 8 bases. CDR1 and CDR2 from the germline V gene are LNHDA and SQIVND (reference sequence). This CDR3 is built from 15 residues. Trimming at V came to 4 bases and at J to 3 bases, leaving 8 bases not matched to a gene. CDR3 DNA: TGTGCCAGTAGTAACCCGGGAGGGCGGCTCTACGAGCAGTACTTC. It translates to CASSNPGGRLYEQYF.

The chain combines TRBV7-3 with TRBJ2-3, with a tentative D call TRBD2 (6 bases). The CDR3 has 13 amino acids. CDR1 and CDR2 (germline): SGHTA, FQGTGA. V lost 6 bases and J 5 bases, leaving 12 bases between the germline ends. CDR3: CASRRDSEDTQYF. DNA of the CDR3: TGTGCCAGCAGGAGGGACTCAGAAGATACGCAGTATTTT.

The genes are TRBV7-8 and TRBJ1-5; weak D call: TRBD1 (5 bases). The V and J ends lost 5 bases and 2 bases respectively, with 13 bases between them. Germline assignment: CDR1 SGHVS and CDR2 FQNEAQ. This CDR3 has 15 amino acids. CDR3 region: CASSTSGLGNQPQHF. In DNA, the CDR3 is TGTGCCAGCAGCACTTCAGGGTTGGGCAATCAGCCCCAGCATTTT.

The rearrangement links TRBV15 to TRBJ2-1; 10 bases fit TRBD2. The CDR3 consists of 18 residues. Germline V gene data show CDR1 as LNHNV and CDR2 as YYDKDF (reference sequence). The V gene end was trimmed by 1 base and the J gene end by 5 bases; junction bases not matched to a gene: 11. The CDR3 reads CATSRGLAGAPRDNEQFF. CDR3 nucleotide sequence: TGTGCCACCAGCAGAGGGCTAGCGGGAGCCCCTCGAGACAATGAGCAGTTCTTC.

V and J are TRBV14 and TRBJ1-5, with D perhaps matching TRBD1 (5 bases). The CDR3 consists of 15 residues. V was clipped by 0 bases and J by 3 bases, with 9 bases between them. Germline CDR1 SGHDN, CDR2 FVKESK. CDR3 coding DNA: TGTGCCAGCAGCCAAGACGGGGGATTCAATCAGCCCCAGCATTTT. It translates to CASSQDGGFNQPQHF.

V gene TRBV6-1 combines with J gene TRBJ1-5; D not certain. The CDR3 sequence is 14 residues long. The V gene lost 0 bases and the J gene lost 4 bases, with 7 bases spanning the gap. Germline-derived CDR1 and CDR2 are MNHNS and SASEGT. This CDR3 reads CASSEAGSNQPQHF. The CDR3, as DNA: TGTGCCAGCAGTGAAGCGGGGAGTAATCAGCCCCAGCATTTT.

This chain joins TRBV4-1 and TRBJ2-5; 7 nucleotides align to TRBD1. This CDR3 is 18 amino acids long. The germline CDR1 and CDR2 sequences are MGHRA and YSYEKL. Germline trimming cut 4 bases from V and 5 bases from J; bases unmatched to any gene: 19. The CDR3 bases are TGCGCCAGCAGCCTTCGCCCGACAGGGAGTGGTGATGCTGAGACCCAGTACTTC. Translated: CASSLRPTGSGDAETQYF.

The CDR3 DNA follows: TGTGCCAGCAGAATAAATCTCGGCGGCTACGAGCAGTACTTC. Amino acids: CASRINLGGYEQYF. The chain joins TRBV27 to TRBJ2-7; unclear D gene. This CDR3 contains 14 residues. Trimming removed 6 bases at V and 3 bases at J, with 15 bases between. Germline V gene sequence: CDR1 MNHEY, CDR2 SMNVEV (reference sequence).

The table lists this clone with a few counts. The chain has TRBV5-1 and TRBJ2-3; 11 nucleotides align to TRBD2. CDR1 is SGHRS, CDR2 YFSETQ, per germline. The V segment lost 2 bases and the J segment 6 bases; nucleotides outside the gene matches: 2. The CDR3 loop spans 14 amino acids. The CDR3 bases are TGCGCCAGCAGCTTACTAGCGGGAGTGGATACGCAGTATTTT. Translation: CASSLLAGVDTQYF.

The chain has TRBV12-3 or TRBV12-4 and TRBJ2-3; no reliable D call. Trimming stripped 3 bases from V and 5 bases from J, with 3 bases between. There are 11 residues in the CDR3. The CDR3, as DNA: TGTGCCAGCAGTTTCCTAGATACGCAGTATTTT. It encodes CASSFLDTQYF.

The genes are TRBV21-1 and TRBJ2-5; TRBD2 is the table's D call and was not checked against the DNA. TRBV21-1 is a known pseudogene. The CDR3 is 16 residues long. CDR3 sequence reads: CASKLEGLAGGETQYF. The CDR3 DNA follows: TGTGCCAGCAAATTAGAGGGACTAGCGGGAGGAGAGACCCAGTACTTC.

The chain uses TRBV2 and TRBJ1-6; D call uncertain. The V gene's germline CDR1 is SNHLY and CDR2 FYNNEI. Trimming left V 8 bases short and J 4 bases short, with 15 bases between. The CDR3 has 15 amino acids. In DNA, the CDR3 is TGTGCCAGCTCAACCGGGTTAACATATAATTCACCCCTCCACTTT. Residues: CASSTGLTYNSPLHF.

V is TRBV7-9 and J is TRBJ2-2; 10 bases map to TRBD2. Germline V gene lookup returns CDR1 SEHNR and CDR2 FQNEAQ (reference sequence). CDR3 length: 16 amino acids. V was clipped by 6 bases and J by 2 bases; unmatched bases: 6. The CDR3 region is CASRIAGGGNTGELFF. The DNA of the CDR3 is TGTGCCAGCAGAATAGCGGGAGGAGGAAACACCGGGGAGCTGTTTTTT. Full variable domain (rest looked up from reference TRBV7-9 and TRBJ2-2): DTGVSQNPRHKITKRGQNVTFRCDPISEHNRLYWYRQTLGQGPEFLTYFQNEAQLEKSRLLSDRFSAERPKGSFSTLEIQRTEQGDSAMYLCASRIAGGGNTGELFFGEGSRLTVL.

This sequence joins TRBV11-3 and TRBJ2-1, with D tentatively TRBD1 (5 bases). The germline V and J ends were trimmed by 5 bases and 0 bases, with 5 bases remaining between them. Germline V CDR1 and CDR2: SGHNT, YENEEA. This CDR3 is 13 amino acids long. The CDR3 coding sequence is TGTGCCAGCAGCGACAGCTCCTACAATGAGCAGTTCTTC. It is translated as CASSDSSYNEQFF.

The CDR3 protein is CASIGLAGVGGELFF. The DNA for the CDR3 is TGTGCCAGCATCGGGCTAGCGGGAGTAGGCGGGGAGCTGTTTTTT. The rearrangement links TRBV11-2 to TRBJ2-2; 10 bases line up with TRBD2. This CDR3 is 15 amino acids long. V shed 7 bases and J 7 bases; nucleotides not matched to a gene: 9. The V gene's germline CDR1 is SGHAT and CDR2 FQNNGV. Filled out from reference TRBV11-2 and TRBJ2-2, the complete variable domain reads EAGVAQSPRYKIIEKRQSVAFWCNPISGHATLYWYQQILGQGPKLLIQFQNNGVVDDSQLPKDRFSAERLKGVDSTLKIQPAKLEDSAVYLCASIGLAGVGGELFFGEGSRLTVL.

The chain carries TRBV30 and TRBJ1-2; the D gene is possibly TRBD1 (5 bases). Germline V gene lookup returns CDR1 GTSNPN and CDR2 SVGIG (reference sequence). The CDR3 consists of 13 residues. Deletions cut 0 bases from V and 4 bases from J, with 9 bases between. Written as DNA, the CDR3 is TGTGCCTGGAGTGTACATGGGGCCTATGGCTACACCTTC. Its protein is CAWSVHGAYGYTF. The full variable domain, completed using reference TRBV30 and TRBJ1-2, is SQTIHQWPATLVQPVGSPLSLECTVEGTSNPNLYWYRQAAGRGLQLLFYSVGIGQISSEVPQNLSASRPQDRQFILSSKKLLLSDSGFYLCAWSVHGAYGYTFGSGTRLTVV.

This chain connects TRBV6-5 to TRBJ2-3; 7 nucleotides agree with TRBD2. The CDR3 has 15 amino acids. Germline assignment: CDR1 MNHEY and CDR2 SVGAGI. J lost 0 bases, V lost 7 bases, and 7 bases had no gene match. CDR3 nucleotides: TGTGCCAGCACGGAAGTTAGCGGGAGCACAGATACGCAGTATTTT. Amino acid sequence: CASTEVSGSTDTQYF.

The V gene is TRBV4-2, the J gene TRBJ2-6, with D perhaps matching TRBD2 (6 bases). V was clipped by 5 bases and J by 2 bases, with 13 bases between them. This CDR3 region has 16 residues. The V gene's germline CDR1 is LGHNA and CDR2 YNFKEQ. The CDR3 is CASSFYSGAGANVLTF. CDR3 in DNA: TGTGCCAGCAGCTTCTACTCGGGAGCTGGGGCCAACGTCCTGACTTTC.

V usage is TRBV27 and J usage is TRBJ2-7; 7 nucleotides agree with TRBD1. This CDR3 has 16 residues. V was clipped by 5 bases and J by 3 bases; unmatched bases: 13. Germline lookup yields CDR1 MNHEY and CDR2 SMNVEV (reference sequence). The CDR3 protein is CASSPQDRSGRYEQYV. The CDR3 DNA is TGTGCCAGCAGTCCCCAGGACAGGTCAGGCCGCTACGAGCAGTACGTC.

The sample holds one count of this clone. This chain joins TRBV9 and TRBJ2-1; TRBD2 matches 7 bases. Looked up from germline, CDR1 is SGDLS and CDR2 is YYNGEE. The CDR3 is 15 residues long. V lost 0 bases to trimming and J lost 4 bases; unmatched junction nucleotides: 4. DNA of the CDR3: TGTGCCAGCAGCGTAGCTGGGCGGGAGTACAATGAGCAGTTCTTC. This codes for CASSVAGREYNEQFF.

CDR3 nucleotides: TGTGCCAGCAGCCCCGGACTAGCGGGACTCTACAATGAGCAGTTCTTC. As protein: CASSPGLAGLYNEQFF. This rearrangement joins TRBV3-1 (or the pseudogene TRBV3-2) to TRBJ2-1, with TRBD2 identical over 12 bases. CDR3 size: 16 residues. CDR1 is LGHDT, CDR2 YNNKEL, per germline (reference sequence). V lost 4 bases and J lost 3; bases outside the gene matches: 4.

CDR3 coding DNA: TGTGCCAGCAGAGCTACCCCGGCGGGGTGGGCCCAAAACATTCAGTACTTC. Its protein is CASRATPAGWAQNIQYF. The rearrangement links TRBV2 to TRBJ2-4; TRBD2 might be the D (6 bases). CDR1 and CDR2 (germline): SNHLY, FYNNEI. CDR3 length: 17 residues. V was cut by 6 bases and J by 5 bases, with 23 bases left in between.

The J gene is TRBJ2-1, the V gene TRBV6-4; tentatively, D is TRBD2 (6 bases). In germline, CDR1 is MRHNA, CDR2 SNTAGT. The CDR3 runs to 16 residues. Between the trimmed V and J ends, which lost 0 bases and 4 bases, there was a span of 13 bases. CDR3 region: CASSDSGGEGYNEQFF. CDR3 sequence (DNA): TGTGCCAGCAGTGACTCTGGCGGGGAAGGGTACAATGAGCAGTTCTTC.

This clone occurred once. The chain employs TRBV27 and TRBJ2-1; the match to TRBD2 covers 8 bases. V lost 4 bases, J lost 9 bases, and 11 bases stayed unmatched. This CDR3 comprises 15 residues. Looked up from germline, CDR1 is MNHEY and CDR2 is SMNVEV (reference sequence). The CDR3 coding sequence is TGTGCCAGCAGTTGGGTTGGGCGGGGGGTTGGTGAGCAGTTCTTC. Its translation is CASSWVGRGVGEQFF.

The chain uses TRBV7-9 and TRBJ1-1, with D unresolved. CDR3 length: 12 residues. The V and J ends lost 1 base and 7 bases respectively, with 7 bases between them. Germline V gene lookup returns CDR1 SEHNR and CDR2 FQNEAQ (reference sequence). CDR3 residues: CASSLGSIEAFF. CDR3 nucleotide sequence: TGTGCCAGCAGCTTAGGTTCAATTGAAGCTTTCTTT.

J is TRBJ2-3 and V is TRBV6-4; D may be TRBD1 (6 bases). V was shortened by 3 bases and J by 2 bases, with 12 bases between the two germline ends. The length of the CDR3 is 15 residues. CDR1 and CDR2 (germline): MRHNA, SNTAGT. In nucleotides, the CDR3 is TGTGCCAGCAGTGAGTCACCAGGGGTCACAGATACGCAGTATTTT. It codes for CASSESPGVTDTQYF.

The chain carries TRBV3-1 (or the pseudogene TRBV3-2) and TRBJ2-3; D possibly corresponds to TRBD2 (5 bases). The CDR3 totals 14 residues. Germline CDR1 is LGHDT and CDR2 is YNNKEL (reference sequence). V was clipped by 3 bases and J by 5 bases, with 12 bases between them. The CDR3 DNA sequence: TGTGCCAGCAGCCAGGAACGGACTGTAGATACGCAGTATTTT. This codes for CASSQERTVDTQYF.

The genes are TRBV5-6 and TRBJ2-7, with 10 nucleotides matching TRBD2. CDR3 length: 17 residues. Germline V gene sequence: CDR1 SGHDT, CDR2 YYEEEE. V lost 3 bases and J lost 1; bases outside the gene matches: 10. The CDR3 loop is CASSSHPSGGLSYEQYV. The CDR3 DNA follows: TGTGCCAGCAGCTCACACCCTAGCGGGGGATTATCCTACGAGCAGTACGTC.